These T cell receptor beta chains were read from a single sample in a study of tumor-infiltrating lymphocytes in primary liver carcinoma. TCRdb re-called the multiplex PCR reads with MiXCR, one entry per CDR3 protein. The data show 100,000 or so distinct CDR3 sequences, 82% seen once. The sequencing sample was made of liver tumor tissue from sampling region 3. Receptor source: a man aged 35 to 55 with primary liver carcinoma and hepatitis B virus infection. CDR3s leave out the opening cysteine and the closing phenylalanine or tryptophan. Fields, in order: V gene, D gene, CDR3 protein. D genes are given only for firm matches.

>TRBV29-1|TRBD1
SVHGEGAESIQY
>TRBV7-9|-
ASSIGSYNEQF
>TRBV29-1|TRBD2
SVAGLTGGGEQY
>TRBV6-5|TRBD2
ASDAGLAEIDTQY
>TRBV10-2|-
ASNDKVGGYT
>TRBV6-1|-
ASSETLGRRSTDTQY
>TRBV6-1|-
ANRLGLSSYEQY
>TRBV29-1|-
SGMDNGETHY
>TRBV6-2/TRBV6-3|TRBD2
ASSYTPAGRPEY
>TRBV14|-
ASSQNLDISELF
>TRBV28|TRBD1
ASSLPSGQGLEGGYT
>TRBV11-1|-
ASSLRVMASLGKQY
>TRBV4-2|-
ASSQEWTDDGYT
>TRBV4-2|-
AGSQDRNEQC
>TRBV11-2|-
ASTIRRLKEGTGTQY
>TRBV7-8|TRBD2
ASSFPGTSGRSTRY
>TRBV6-2/TRBV6-3|-
ASSYEVLYEQY
>TRBV6-1|-
ASGSGGAGTGELF
>TRBV11-1|TRBD2
AGSFPGTSTTENIQY
>TRBV10-2|TRBD2
ASSESTSGRDTRY
>TRBV29-1|-
SVDRTQGSELF
>TRBV29-1|TRBD2
SVAGGVGRTGDLF
>TRBV6-1|TRBD1
VIIVSGTGSDGYT
>TRBV2|-
ASVGGRGTYGQY
>TRBV4-1|TRBD1
ASSQTQGAAGGTQY
>TRBV11-2|-
ASSSMRNFYKQY
>TRBV7-8|TRBD2
VGRFTSAYEQY
>TRBV29-1|-
RVSGVDGRSTDTQY
>TRBV11-2|-
VSSLKGGLMNQPHH
>TRBV11-2|TRBD2
ARSPRGSGIIYNVQF
>TRBV12-3/TRBV12-4|-
ASDSTYEQY
>TRBV29-1|TRBD2
SVGLAGGFHNELF
>TRBV6-2/TRBV6-3|-
ANSHIGQPVNQPQH
>TRBV29-1|TRBD1
STFGQGHYEKLF
>TRBV29-1|-
SAAPLSYNEQF
>TRBV4-3|-
ASSPRLFEEEY
>TRBV7-3|-
VSSLSRDNTGELS
>TRBV12-5|TRBD2
ASGESGSLPDTQY
>TRBV4-2|TRBD1
ASSHSRTGAGYT
>TRBV12-3/TRBV12-4|-
ASGLSRLEKLF
>TRBV5-4|TRBD1
ASSLPGGAVSYT
>TRBV12-3/TRBV12-4|TRBD1
AISPSGQGRAQPQL
>TRBV4-2|TRBD2
ASSQNRASGYYQQY
>TRBV12-3/TRBV12-4|-
AISIGTGGTGAF
>TRBV29-1|-
SVTTRGSYNEQF
>TRBV5-1|TRBD1
ASRLAGTGGTWELF
>TRBV10-3|-
AISPGPVGNYNEQF
>TRBV29-1|-
RGMDNVETQY
>TRBV6-2/TRBV6-3|TRBD1
ASNRNPRGRFSETQY
>TRBV12-3/TRBV12-4|-
ASRLAEGFRNIQY
>TRBV4-3|-
ASSQDRGGADTQN
>TRBV28|-
ASSHGQDYEQY